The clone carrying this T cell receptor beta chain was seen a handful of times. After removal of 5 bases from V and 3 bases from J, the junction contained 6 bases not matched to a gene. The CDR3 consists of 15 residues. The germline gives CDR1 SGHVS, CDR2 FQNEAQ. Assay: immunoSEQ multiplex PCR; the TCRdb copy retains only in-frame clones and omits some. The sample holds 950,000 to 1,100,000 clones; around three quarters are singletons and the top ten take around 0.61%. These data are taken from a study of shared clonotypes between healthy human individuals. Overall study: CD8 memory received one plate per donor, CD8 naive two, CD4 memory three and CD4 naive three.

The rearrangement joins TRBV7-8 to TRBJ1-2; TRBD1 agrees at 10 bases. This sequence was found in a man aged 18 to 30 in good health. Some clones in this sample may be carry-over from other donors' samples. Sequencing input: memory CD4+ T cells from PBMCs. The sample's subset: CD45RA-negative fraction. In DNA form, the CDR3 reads TGTGCCAGCAGCCCCTCCGGACAGGGGGACTATGGCTACACCTTC. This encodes CASSPSGQGDYGYTF.